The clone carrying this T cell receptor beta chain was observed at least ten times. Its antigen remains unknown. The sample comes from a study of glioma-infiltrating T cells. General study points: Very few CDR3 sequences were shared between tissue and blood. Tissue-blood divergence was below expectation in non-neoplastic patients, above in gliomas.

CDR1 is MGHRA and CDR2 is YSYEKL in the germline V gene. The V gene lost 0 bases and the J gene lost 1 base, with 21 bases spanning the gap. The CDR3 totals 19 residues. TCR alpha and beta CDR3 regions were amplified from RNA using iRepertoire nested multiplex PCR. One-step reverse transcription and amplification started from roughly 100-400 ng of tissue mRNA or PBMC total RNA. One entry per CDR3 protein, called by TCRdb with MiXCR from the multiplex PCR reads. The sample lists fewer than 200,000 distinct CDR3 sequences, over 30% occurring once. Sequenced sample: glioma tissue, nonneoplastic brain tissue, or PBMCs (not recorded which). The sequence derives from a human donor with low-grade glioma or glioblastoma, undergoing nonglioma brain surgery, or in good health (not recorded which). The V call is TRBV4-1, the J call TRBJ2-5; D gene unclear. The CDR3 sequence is CASSQDVPTAGKFQETQYF. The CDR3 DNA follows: TGCGCCAGCAGCCAAGATGTTCCTACGGCAGGAAAGTTCCAAGAGACCCAGTACTTC.